The 10 T cell receptor beta chains presented below share a single source sample, sequenced in a study of beta chain features in type 1 diabetes. Expressed TCRB transcripts were sequenced, since all the RNA that had been isolated was reverse transcribed. Assay used: immunoSEQ multiplex PCR; TCRdb lists only in-frame clones, some missing. The sample has 350,000 or so clones, around a fifth seen once. The sequenced sample was naive CD4+ T cells from blood. These receptors were taken from a woman aged 18-30 years in good health.

This rearrangement joins TRBV4-1 to TRBJ1-5, with a tentative D call TRBD1 (6 bases). Trimming removed 5 bases at V and 0 bases at J, with 17 bases between. CDR3 length equals 17 residues. Per the germline V gene, CDR1 is MGHRA and CDR2 is YSYEKL. CDR3 in amino acids: CASSNPAQGYSNQPQHF. Written as DNA, the CDR3 is TGCGCCAGCAGCAACCCCGCCCAGGGGTATAGCAATCAGCCCCAGCATTTT.

The chain couples TRBV7-2 to TRBJ2-7; TRBD2 matches 10 bases. J lost 2 bases, V lost 7 bases, and 5 bases had no gene match. The CDR3 loop spans 14 amino acids. In germline, CDR1 is SGHTA, CDR2 FQGNSA. DNA for the CDR3: TGTGCCAGCACCCAGCGGGGGGGCGCCTACGAGCAGTACTTC. It specifies CASTQRGGAYEQYF.

This chain connects TRBV7-9 to TRBJ1-5; 7 bases are shared with TRBD1. V was pared by 5 bases and J by 6 bases, with 7 bases of the junction left unmatched. The CDR3 length is 14 residues. Germline CDR1 and CDR2: SEHNR and FQNEAQ (reference sequence). CDR3: CASSPLSGGQPQHF. Written as DNA, the CDR3 is TGTGCCAGCAGCCCCTTATCAGGGGGTCAGCCCCAGCATTTT.

This clone was detected only a few times. The chain recombines TRBV5-4 with TRBJ1-5; D is unclear. V lost 0 bases, J lost 0 bases, and 10 bases lay in between. The CDR3 loop spans 16 amino acids. In germline, CDR1 is SGHNT, CDR2 YYREEE (reference sequence). CDR3 loop: CASSLDGHLSNQPQHF. The CDR3 region has the DNA TGTGCCAGCAGCTTGGATGGGCACCTTAGCAATCAGCCCCAGCATTTT. The full variable domain, in which reference TRBV5-4 and TRBJ1-5 provide the parts outside the CDR3, is ETGVTQSPTHLIKTRGQQVTLRCSSQSGHNTVSWYQQALGQGPQFIFQYYREEENGRGNFPPRFSGLQFPNYSSELNVNALELDDSALYLCASSLDGHLSNQPQHFGDGTRLSIL.

The chain uses TRBV5-4 and TRBJ1-6; maybe TRBD1 (5 bases). With 0 bases removed from V and 9 bases from J, the gap between germline ends came to 7 bases. The CDR3 is made up of 13 amino acids. The germline CDR1 and CDR2 sequences are SGHNT and YYREEE (reference sequence). This chain's CDR3 is CASSLEQGSPLHF. CDR3 sequence (DNA): TGTGCCAGCAGCTTGGAGCAGGGTTCACCCCTCCACTTT.

Only a few counts were recorded for this clone. The sample contains more than one DNA sequence encoding this CDR3. The chain couples TRBV5-1 to TRBJ2-1, with TRBD2 identical over 8 bases. This CDR3 has 15 amino acids. J gave up 4 bases and V 0 bases, and 3 bases lay outside the gene matches. CDR1 and CDR2 from the germline V gene are SGHRS and YFSETQ. CDR3 residues: CASSLGTSGYNEQFF. CDR3 coding DNA: TGCGCCAGCAGCTTGGGCACTAGCGGATACAATGAGCAGTTCTTC.

This clone appeared a few times. Other DNA sequences in this sample translate to the same CDR3. The chain combines TRBV7-9 with TRBJ2-1, with 8 bases identical to TRBD1. The germline gives CDR1 SEHNR, CDR2 FQNEAQ (reference sequence). This CDR3 comprises 15 residues. Trimming cost V 5 bases and J 4 bases; bases outside gene matches: 7. This CDR3 reads CASSLDRGGYNEQFF. The CDR3 coding sequence is TGTGCCAGCAGCCTTGACAGGGGTGGGTACAATGAGCAGTTCTTC.

The gene calls are TRBV21-1 and TRBJ1-2. TRBV21-1 is a pseudogene locus. This CDR3 spans 14 amino acids. CDR3 loop: CASSSLLYVVRYTF. In DNA form, the CDR3 reads TGTGCCAGCAGCTCCCTTCTCTATGTCGTGCGCTACACCTTC.

The V call is TRBV18, the J call TRBJ2-5, with D perhaps matching TRBD1 (6 bases). The CDR3 is made up of 14 amino acids. Between the trimmed V and J ends, which lost 5 bases and 5 bases, there was a span of 15 bases. Germline V CDR1 and CDR2: KGHSH, LQKENI. Here the CDR3 DNA reads TGTGCCAGCTCAAACAGTCAGGGGCTGGAGACCCAGTACTTC. Translating it yields CASSNSQGLETQYF.

In its sample, this clone was seen a few times. J is TRBJ1-3 and V is TRBV5-1, with TRBD1 as a possible D gene (5 bases). Looked up from germline, CDR1 is SGHRS and CDR2 is YFSETQ. The CDR3 length is 16 residues. The V end was cut by 0 bases, the J end by 0 bases, with 10 bases between. CDR3 region: CASSLAGIRSGNTIYF. The CDR3 DNA reads TGCGCCAGCAGCTTGGCAGGGATACGCTCTGGAAACACCATATATTTT.